This TCR beta chain originates from a study of T cell changes during pregnancy in multiple sclerosis. The ends lost 0 bases at V and 5 bases at J; junction bases unmatched: 16. CDR3 size: 18 residues. From germline, CDR1 is SGHKS and CDR2 YYEKEE (reference sequence). Clones were sequenced by immunoSEQ multiplex PCR, and TCRdb holds only the in-frame ones, with some missing. The data hold roughly 110,000 clones, with 85% to 95% observed a single time. This TCR was sampled from a female donor with multiple sclerosis, enrolled in a pregnancy study. The sample in question was peripheral blood, obtained after pregnancy. This sequence joins TRBV5-5 and TRBJ2-7, with TRBD1 matching 8 bases. DNA for the CDR3: TGTGCCAGCAGCTTGGCGGCTTTGCAGGGGGCGTCCCCCCACGAGCAGTACTTC. It is translated as CASSLAALQGASPHEQYF.